This is a list of T cell receptor beta chains from one sample in a study of cytomegalovirus exposure and HLA in healthy donors. Assay: immunoSEQ multiplex PCR; the TCRdb copy retains only in-frame clones and omits some. Recorded for this sample: some 140,000 clones. The sequencing sample was made of PBMCs. These TCRs come from a woman aged 40 to 50 in good health and CMV-seronegative. CDR3s include the opening cysteine and the closing phenylalanine or tryptophan.

v_gene	j_gene	CDR3aa
TRBV7-9	TRBJ1-4	CASSPIQGANEKLFF
TRBV29-1	TRBJ1-1	CSVGQSRTEAFF
TRBV5-1	TRBJ2-3	CASSPLINTDMQYF
TRBV6-5	TRBJ1-5	CASSPGTPSNQPQHF
TRBV7-2	TRBJ2-7	CASSPGGPTTEQYF
TRBV10-3	TRBJ2-2	CAITGQTTGELFF
TRBV7-8	TRBJ1-2	CASSWDRIVDGYTF
TRBV18	TRBJ1-1	CASSPSWTGGTEAFF
TRBV7-2	TRBJ2-3	CASSRRGGTQYF
TRBV6-5	TRBJ1-2	CASSYSSLDRGHGYTF
TRBV28	TRBJ1-1	CASGSVNTEAFF
TRBV5-1	TRBJ1-1	CASGTGVNTEAFF
TRBV11-3	TRBJ2-5	CASSLGNRAQETQYF
TRBV7-2	TRBJ2-2	CASSHNRGTGELFF
TRBV11-2	TRBJ2-7	CASSLDFGTGLYEQYF
TRBV18	TRBJ1-4	CASSPPGQRNEKLFF
TRBV5-1	TRBJ2-1	CASSLFTDEQFF
TRBV6-1	TRBJ1-5	CASSPDRWNQPQHF
TRBV25-1	TRBJ2-7	CASNSGGVGYEQYF
TRBV6-5	TRBJ2-2	CASSYSPGQSTGELFF
TRBV19	TRBJ1-4	CASHDRGLNEKLFF
TRBV5-1	TRBJ2-2	CASSLGRGTGELFF
TRBV5-1	TRBJ1-1	CASSLVGTGGTEAFF
TRBV6-4	TRBJ2-1	CASSDLAGASSEQFF
TRBV6-1	TRBJ2-7	CASRLDSSYEQYF
TRBV4-2	TRBJ2-4	CASSQLYAESIQYF
TRBV5-4	TRBJ1-1	CASSSPGQGESAFF
TRBV28	TRBJ1-1	CASGVGLSEAFF
TRBV23-1	TRBJ1-5	CASRSPTGGADQPQHF
TRBV6-5	TRBJ1-5	CASRLQGGNQPQHF
TRBV5-1	TRBJ1-4	CASSRGANEKLFF
TRBV5-5	TRBJ1-5	CASSLAMTGGFQPQHF
TRBV6-5	TRBJ2-5	CASSRDRKETQYF
TRBV19	TRBJ1-3	CASSIDRGTGNTIYF
TRBV6-5	TRBJ1-3	CATRQGASGNTIYF
TRBV19	TRBJ2-2	CASTRTGRTGELFF
TRBV6-6	TRBJ2-3	CAHRAGGADTQYF
TRBV4-2	TRBJ2-1	CASSHSGGADNEQFF
TRBV6-5	TRBJ1-2	CASSYLPSTGLNGYTF
TRBV29-1	TRBJ2-5	CSVEDLNNQETQYF
TRBV5-1	TRBJ1-1	CASSTRQGATEAFF